Presented here are 10 T cell receptor beta chains from one specimen sequenced in a study of spatial heterogeneity in lung cancer. Time point denoted: sample taken at primary tumor resection. Whole-study findings and limits: Tumor mutation counts were tracked by expanded intratumoral alpha and beta TCR counts.

Their antigens remain unidentified. Each CDR3 protein is one row after TCRdb ran MiXCR on the 5' RACE reads. The profile covers roughly 6,000 distinct CDR3 sequences, with approximately 1.3% appearing a single time and 8% to 10% taken by the ten largest. The sample here was lung tumor tissue, taken at surgery. Every receptor here comes from a male donor with early-stage non-small cell lung cancer.

By share, this clonotype ranks as medium-sized. J is TRBJ1-6 and V is TRBV5-4; TRBD1 matches at 7 bases. V trimming: 3 bases; J trimming: 7 bases; junction bases outside the gene matches: 4. Germline CDR1 is SGHNT and CDR2 is YYREEE (reference sequence). The length of the CDR3 is 14 residues. The DNA of the CDR3 is TGTGCCAGCAGCTCGGGACAGATAAATTCACCCCTCCACTTT. It is translated as CASSSGQINSPLHF. The full variable domain, completed using reference TRBV5-4 and TRBJ1-6, is ETGVTQSPTHLIKTRGQQVTLRCSSQSGHNTVSWYQQALGQGPQFIFQYYREEENGRGNFPPRFSGLQFPNYSSELNVNALELDDSALYLCASSSGQINSPLHFGNGTRLTVT.

In this sample, this clonotype is medium-sized (0.01 to 0.1%). In DNA, the CDR3 is TGCAGTGCTATAGCAGCGGACTACCCTGGGGAGACCCAGTACTTC. The encoded protein is CSAIAADYPGETQYF. The chain carries TRBV20-1 and TRBJ2-5; possible D gene TRBD2, 6 bases. Germline CDR1 is DFQATT and CDR2 is SNEGSKA (reference sequence). The CDR3 is 15 residues long. The V gene lost 4 bases and the J gene lost 5 bases, with 20 bases spanning the gap.

This clonotype occurred many times. V is TRBV10-3 and J is TRBJ2-2; TRBD1 might be the D (6 bases). V lost 4 bases and J 4 bases, leaving 10 bases between the germline ends. Germline V gives CDR1 ENHRY, CDR2 SYGVKD. The CDR3 loop spans 14 amino acids. CDR3 in DNA: TGTGCCATCAGTGGGCAGGGGCTCACCGGGGAGCTGTTTTTT. Translating gives CAISGQGLTGELFF.

This clonotype came up many times. The genes are TRBV20-1 and TRBJ1-6, with D unresolved. V lost 3 bases, J lost 4 bases, and 10 bases lay in between. The germline CDR1 and CDR2 sequences are DFQATT and SNEGSKA (reference sequence). The CDR3 extends over 14 amino acids. For the CDR3, the DNA is TGCAGTGCTAGCGGAGGGCTTTATAATTCACCCCTCCACTTT. Translating it yields CSASGGLYNSPLHF.

This clonotype was seen ten or more times. The rearrangement uses TRBV27 and TRBJ2-2; a weak D match, TRBD1 (6 bases). V lost 0 bases and J lost 7, with 12 bases in between. CDR1 and CDR2 (germline): MNHEY, SMNVEV (reference sequence). This CDR3 has 15 amino acids. CDR3 coding DNA: TGTGCCAGCAGTTTATCAGAGGGGGTTGTCGGGGAGCTGTTTTTT. This encodes CASSLSEGVVGELFF.

This clonotype has ten or more counts. This sequence joins TRBV7-9 and TRBJ2-7; weak D call: TRBD1 (5 bases). CDR1 SEHNR and CDR2 FQNEAQ come from the germline V gene (reference sequence). The CDR3 spans 14 residues. Trimming left V 5 bases short and J 6 bases short, with 17 bases between. The CDR3 region has the DNA TGTGCCAGCAGCCCCTCCCTGGGTAGGGGCGAGCAGTACTTC. Its translation: CASSPSLGRGEQYF.

The sample holds many counts of this clonotype. The rearrangement joins TRBV5-1 to TRBJ2-3; 9 bases agree with TRBD1. Trimming at V came to 3 bases and at J to 0 bases, leaving 8 bases not matched to a gene. Germline V gene sequence: CDR1 SGHRS, CDR2 YFSETQ. The CDR3 totals 17 residues. The CDR3 region has the DNA TGCGCCAGCAGCTATGGGACAGGGCCCTTTAGCACAGATACGCAGTATTTT. Its translation is CASSYGTGPFSTDTQYF.

In this sample, this clonotype is medium-sized. This chain links TRBV19 with TRBJ2-3; 10 bases match TRBD2. The germline gives CDR1 LNHDA, CDR2 SQIVND (reference sequence). This CDR3 region has 15 residues. Unmatched junction bases numbered 7, after V lost 7 bases and J lost 3 bases. CDR3 amino acids: CASMAVLAGTDTQYF. The CDR3 region has the DNA TGTGCCAGTATGGCGGTACTAGCGGGAACAGATACGCAGTATTTT.

This clonotype was counted many times. The chain uses TRBV20-1 and TRBJ2-3; weak D call: TRBD1 (6 bases). Germline loops: CDR1 DFQATT, CDR2 SNEGSKA (reference sequence). The CDR3 extends over 12 amino acids. The CDR3 DNA sequence: TGCAGCGCGGGCAAGGGGGCAGATACGCAGTATTTT. It specifies CSAGKGADTQYF.

In this sample, this clonotype turned up many times. The chain carries TRBV3-1 and TRBJ2-7; D remains unclear. The germline CDR1 and CDR2 sequences are LGHDT and YNNKEL (reference sequence). The CDR3 runs 15 residues. Deletions cut 6 bases from V and 0 bases from J, with 15 bases between. CDR3 in amino acids: CASSSDTTSSYEQYF. CDR3 sequence (DNA): TGTGCCAGCAGTTCAGACACCACGAGCTCCTACGAGCAGTACTTC.